The following is a T cell receptor (beta chain) sequence with its context. Antigen specificity is unknown. Germline CDR1 and CDR2: SGHNT and YYREEE (reference sequence). The CDR3 loop spans 15 amino acids. Between the trimmed V and J ends, which lost 0 bases and 6 bases, there was a span of 13 bases. The PCR employed 60 Vbeta primers together with 13 Jbeta primers. Here immunoSEQ multiplex PCR was the method, and the copy in TCRdb shows in-frame clones only, minus some. Among fewer than 250,000 clones listed, just over 75% were seen once. This entry belongs to a study of cytomegalovirus exposure and HLA in healthy donors. Study as a whole: For the roughly 400 genotyped donors, roughly 80% fell within the Caucasian-associated ancestry cluster. Study-level points and caveats: A later analysis linked a missense DCLRE1C variant to TCR beta V- and J-gene trimming. Being productive about 87% or about 30% of the time was typical of most TCR beta V segments in an earlier analysis.

This chain joins TRBV5-4 and TRBJ2-4; TRBD1 might be the D (5 bases). The TCR sequence derives from a man aged 18-30 years in good health and CMV-seronegative. Specimen: PBMCs. CDR3 nucleotides: TGTGCCAGCAGCTTGGGAAGGGGTGGTGGAAACATTCAGTACTTC. This encodes CASSLGRGGGNIQYF.